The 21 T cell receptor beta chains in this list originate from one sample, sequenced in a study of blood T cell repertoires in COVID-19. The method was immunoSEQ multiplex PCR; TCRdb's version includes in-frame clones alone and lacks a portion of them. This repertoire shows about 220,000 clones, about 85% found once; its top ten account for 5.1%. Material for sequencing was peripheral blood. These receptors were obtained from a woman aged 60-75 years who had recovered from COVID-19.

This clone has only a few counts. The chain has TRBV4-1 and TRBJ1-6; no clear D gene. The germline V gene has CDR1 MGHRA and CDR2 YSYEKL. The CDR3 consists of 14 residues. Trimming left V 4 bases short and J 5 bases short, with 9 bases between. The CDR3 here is CASSPGMNNSPLHF. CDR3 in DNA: TGCGCCAGCAGCCCCGGGATGAATAATTCACCCCTCCACTTT.

The CDR3 sequence: CASSTLGQGAVDTQYF. CDR3 coding DNA: TGTGCCAGCAGCACACTCGGACAGGGGGCTGTAGATACGCAGTATTTT. V and J are TRBV5-6 and TRBJ2-3, with 11 bases aligning to TRBD1. The CDR3 consists of 16 residues. V lost 4 bases to trimming and J lost 5 bases; unmatched junction nucleotides: 9. CDR1 SGHDT and CDR2 YYEEEE come from the germline V gene. Full variable domain (remainder filled in from reference TRBV5-6 and TRBJ2-3): DAGVTQSPTHLIKTRGQQVTLRCSPKSGHDTVSWYQQALGQGPQFIFQYYEEEERQRGNFPDRFSGHQFPNYSSELNVNALLLGDSALYLCASSTLGQGAVDTQYFGPGTRLTVL.

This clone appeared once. The CDR3 sequence: CASSTQGGYGYTF. The CDR3 nucleotides read TGTGCCAGCAGCACACAGGGGGGCTATGGCTACACCTTC. The rearrangement joins TRBV3-1 (or the pseudogene TRBV3-2) to TRBJ1-2, with TRBD1 identical over 8 bases. CDR1 and CDR2 from the germline V gene are LGHDT and YNNKEL (reference sequence). V shed 5 bases, J shed 4 bases, and the junction held 3 bases outside the gene matches. The CDR3 has 13 amino acids.

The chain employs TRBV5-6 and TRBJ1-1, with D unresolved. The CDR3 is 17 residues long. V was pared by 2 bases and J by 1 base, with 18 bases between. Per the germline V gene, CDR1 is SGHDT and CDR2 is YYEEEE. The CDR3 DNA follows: TGTGCCAGCAGCTTCCGCGCGGGCCTGAGCGGGAACACTGAAGCTTTCTTT. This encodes CASSFRAGLSGNTEAFF.

CDR3 protein: CASSLADRREQFF. CDR3 DNA: TGTGCCAGCAGCTTAGCGGACAGACGTGAGCAGTTCTTC. This chain links TRBV7-3 with TRBJ2-1, with D maybe TRBD1 (6 bases). From germline, CDR1 is SGHTA and CDR2 FQGTGA. Trimming shortened V by 2 bases and J by 9 bases, and 11 bases separated the two germline ends. This CDR3 has 13 amino acids.

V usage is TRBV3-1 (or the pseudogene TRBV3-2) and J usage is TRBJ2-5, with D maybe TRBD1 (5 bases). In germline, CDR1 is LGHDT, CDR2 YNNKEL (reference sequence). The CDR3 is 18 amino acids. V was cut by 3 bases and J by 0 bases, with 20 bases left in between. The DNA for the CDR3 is TGTGCCAGCAGCCAGCTCTGGGGCTACCCCTCAAACCAAGAGACCCAGTACTTC. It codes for CASSQLWGYPSNQETQYF.

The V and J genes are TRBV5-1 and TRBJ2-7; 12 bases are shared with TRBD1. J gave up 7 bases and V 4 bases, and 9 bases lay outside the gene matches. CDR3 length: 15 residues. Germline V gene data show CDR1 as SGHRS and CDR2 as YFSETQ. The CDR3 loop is CASSLQGTGGAEQYF. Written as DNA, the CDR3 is TGCGCCAGCAGCCTGCAGGGGACAGGGGGCGCAGAGCAGTACTTC.

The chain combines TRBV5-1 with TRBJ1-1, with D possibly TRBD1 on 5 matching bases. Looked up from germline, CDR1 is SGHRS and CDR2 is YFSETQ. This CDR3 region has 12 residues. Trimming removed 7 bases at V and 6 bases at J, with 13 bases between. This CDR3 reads CASGIGGAEAFF. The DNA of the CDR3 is TGCGCCAGCGGCATCGGGGGGGCTGAAGCTTTCTTT.

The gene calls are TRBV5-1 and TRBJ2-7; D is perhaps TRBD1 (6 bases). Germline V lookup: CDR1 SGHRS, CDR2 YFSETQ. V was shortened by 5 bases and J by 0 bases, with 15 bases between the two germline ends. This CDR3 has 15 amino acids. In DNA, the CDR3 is TGCGCCAGCAGAGTGACAGGCGCCTCCTCCTACGAGCAGTACTTC. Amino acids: CASRVTGASSYEQYF.

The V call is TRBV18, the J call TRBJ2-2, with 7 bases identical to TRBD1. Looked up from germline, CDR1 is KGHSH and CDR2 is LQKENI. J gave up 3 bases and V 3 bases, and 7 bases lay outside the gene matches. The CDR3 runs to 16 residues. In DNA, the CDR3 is TGTGCCAGCTCACCTAGACAGGGCCGAGACACCGGGGAGCTGTTTTTT. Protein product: CASSPRQGRDTGELFF.

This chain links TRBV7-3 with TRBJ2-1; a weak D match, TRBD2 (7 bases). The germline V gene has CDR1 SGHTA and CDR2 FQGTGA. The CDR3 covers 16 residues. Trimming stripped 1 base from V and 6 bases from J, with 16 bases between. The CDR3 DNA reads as TGTGCCAGCAGCTTAATGGGACGGGGAGGGGGCAATGAGCAGTTCTTC. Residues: CASSLMGRGGGNEQFF.

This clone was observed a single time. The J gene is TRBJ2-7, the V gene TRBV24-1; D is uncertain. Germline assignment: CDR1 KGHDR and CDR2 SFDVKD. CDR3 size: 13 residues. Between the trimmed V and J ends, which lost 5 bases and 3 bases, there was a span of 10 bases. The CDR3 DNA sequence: TGTGCCACCAGTGTTACAGATCTCTACGAGCAGTACTTC. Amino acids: CATSVTDLYEQYF.

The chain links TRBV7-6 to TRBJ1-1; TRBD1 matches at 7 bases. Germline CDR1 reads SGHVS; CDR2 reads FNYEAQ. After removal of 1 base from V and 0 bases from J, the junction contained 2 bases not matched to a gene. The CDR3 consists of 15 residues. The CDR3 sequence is CASSLDRGMNTEAFF. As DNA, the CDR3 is TGTGCCAGCAGCTTAGACAGGGGAATGAACACTGAAGCTTTCTTT.

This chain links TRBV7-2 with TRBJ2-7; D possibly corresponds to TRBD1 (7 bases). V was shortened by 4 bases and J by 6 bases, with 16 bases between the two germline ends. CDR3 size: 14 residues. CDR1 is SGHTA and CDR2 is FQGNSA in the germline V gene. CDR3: CASSYGAGGGEQYF. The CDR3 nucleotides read TGTGCCAGCAGCTATGGGGCAGGGGGAGGCGAGCAGTACTTC.

The DNA for the CDR3 is TGTGCCAGCAGCTTAGAACCCGGCAATGAGCAGTTCTTC. Translating it yields CASSLEPGNEQFF. The V call is TRBV7-9, the J call TRBJ2-1; D remains ambiguous. CDR1 and CDR2 (germline): SEHNR, FQNEAQ (reference sequence). Trimming shortened V by 1 base and J by 6 bases, and 7 bases separated the two germline ends. This CDR3 is built from 13 residues.

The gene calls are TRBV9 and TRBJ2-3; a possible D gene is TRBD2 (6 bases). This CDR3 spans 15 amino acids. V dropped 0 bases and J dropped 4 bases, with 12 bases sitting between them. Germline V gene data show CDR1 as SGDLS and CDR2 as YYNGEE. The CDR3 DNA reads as TGTGCCAGCAGCGTAGGTCCGGGGGAGGCAGATACGCAGTATTTT. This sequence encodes CASSVGPGEADTQYF.

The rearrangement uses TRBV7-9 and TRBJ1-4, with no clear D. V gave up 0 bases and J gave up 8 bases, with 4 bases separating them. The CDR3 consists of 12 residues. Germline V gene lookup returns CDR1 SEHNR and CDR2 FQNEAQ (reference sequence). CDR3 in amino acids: CASSLAREKLFF. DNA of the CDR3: TGTGCCAGCAGCTTAGCGCGGGAAAAACTGTTTTTT.

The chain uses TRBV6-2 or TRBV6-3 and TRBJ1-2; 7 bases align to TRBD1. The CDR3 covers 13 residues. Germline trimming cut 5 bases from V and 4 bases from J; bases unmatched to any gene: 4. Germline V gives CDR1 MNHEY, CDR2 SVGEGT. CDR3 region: CASSRRDSYGYTF. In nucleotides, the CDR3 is TGTGCCAGCAGTCGCCGGGACAGCTATGGCTACACCTTC.

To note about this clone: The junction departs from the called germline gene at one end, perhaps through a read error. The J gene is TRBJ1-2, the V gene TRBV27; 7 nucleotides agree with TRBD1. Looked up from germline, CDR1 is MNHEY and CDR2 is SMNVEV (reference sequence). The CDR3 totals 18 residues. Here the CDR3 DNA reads TGTGCCAGCAGTTCCCTTCCCTCCATAGACAGGGATGGCTATGACTACACCTTC. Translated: CASSSLPSIDRDGYDYTF.

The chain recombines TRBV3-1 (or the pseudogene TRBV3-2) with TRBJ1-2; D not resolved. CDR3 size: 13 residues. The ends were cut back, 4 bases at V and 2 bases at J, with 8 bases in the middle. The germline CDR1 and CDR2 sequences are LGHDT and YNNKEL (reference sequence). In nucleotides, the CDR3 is TGTGCCAGCAGCCTGGGCAGGAACTATGGCTACACCTTC. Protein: CASSLGRNYGYTF.

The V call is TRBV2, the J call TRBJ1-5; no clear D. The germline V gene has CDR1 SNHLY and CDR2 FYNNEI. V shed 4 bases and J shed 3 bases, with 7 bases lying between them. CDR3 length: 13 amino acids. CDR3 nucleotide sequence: TGTGCCAGCAGTGGCGGGGACAATCAGCCCCAGCATTTT. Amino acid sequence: CASSGGDNQPQHF.